The source of this T cell receptor (beta chain) is a study of T-cell reconstitution after alpha-beta-depleted transplantation in children. V shed 2 bases and J 1 base; nucleotides not matched to a gene: 6. The CDR3 has 16 amino acids. Germline loops: CDR1 KGHSH, CDR2 LQKENI. Preparing the TCRbeta library involved the use of unique molecular identifiers. TCRdb redid the calling of the PCR reads with MiXCR, one entry per CDR3 protein. In the table there are approximately 400,000 distinct CDR3 sequences, approximately 10% of which are singletons. The chain uses TRBV18 and TRBJ1-1, with 8 bases identical to TRBD1. Sequenced material: PBMCs from the stem cell graft donor, taken from the stem cell graft. This receptor was obtained from a human donor who donated a stem cell graft to a child with acute myeloid leukemia. For the CDR3, the DNA is TGTGCCAGCTCACCATTGGACAGGGCCTCGAACACTGAAGCTTTCTTT. Amino acids: CASSPLDRASNTEAFF.